What follows are 12 T cell receptor beta chains derived from one specimen sequenced in a study of T cells in localized non-small cell lung cancer. The repertoire was sequenced with immunoSEQ multiplex PCR; TCRdb's copy has only in-frame clones and lacks some. The table has 130,000 or so clones, roughly 90% seen once. The sequencing used peripheral blood, collected before any cancer treatment. The receptors stem from a female donor over 55 with stage I lung adenocarcinoma.

The genes are TRBV28 and TRBJ2-7; 7 bases are shared with TRBD1. CDR3 length equals 12 residues. CDR1 is MDHEN, CDR2 SYDVKM, per germline. Germline trimming cut 6 bases from V and 4 bases from J; bases unmatched to any gene: 3. The CDR3 region is CASSPQGYEQYF. CDR3 DNA sequence: TGTGCCAGCAGCCCACAGGGGTACGAGCAGTACTTC.

The chain has TRBV28 and TRBJ1-5, with a possible D match to TRBD1 (6 bases). Germline values: CDR1 MDHEN, CDR2 SYDVKM. Trimming took off 5 bases at V and 6 bases at J, with 17 bases between the two ends. CDR3 length: 15 residues. The DNA of the CDR3 is TGTGCCAGCAGTCCAGGACAGATTGGGGGTCAGCCCCAGCATTTT. This codes for CASSPGQIGGQPQHF.

This clone has a handful of counts. The rearrangement links TRBV9 to TRBJ2-7; D not certain. Germline CDR1 is SGDLS and CDR2 is YYNGEE. Between the trimmed V and J ends, which lost 3 bases and 6 bases, there was a span of 13 bases. This CDR3 is built from 13 residues. The chain's CDR3 is CASSAGYPAEQYF. Written as DNA, the CDR3 is TGTGCCAGCAGCGCCGGTTATCCGGCCGAGCAGTACTTC. Full variable domain (remainder filled in from reference TRBV9 and TRBJ2-7): DSGVTQTPKHLITATGQRVTLRCSPRSGDLSVYWYQQSLDQGLQFLIQYYNGEERAKGNILERFSAQQFPDLHSELNLSSLELGDSALYFCASSAGYPAEQYFGPGTRLTVT.

The genes are TRBV28 and TRBJ2-1; TRBD2 might be the D (5 bases). The V and J ends lost 7 bases and 9 bases respectively, with 13 bases between them. Germline assignment: CDR1 MDHEN and CDR2 SYDVKM. The CDR3 is 12 residues long. Here the CDR3 DNA reads TGTGCCAGCACCCTAACTAGATCTGAGCAGTTCTTC. It codes for CASTLTRSEQFF. Supplemented by reference TRBV28 and TRBJ2-1, the full variable domain reads DVKVTQSSRYLVKRTGEKVFLECVQDMDHENMFWYRQDPGLGLRLIYFSYDVKMKEKGDIPEGYSVSREKKERFSLILESASTNQTSMYLCASTLTRSEQFFGPGTRLTVL.

The chain recombines TRBV6-5 with TRBJ1-1; a possible D gene is TRBD1 (5 bases). The CDR3 runs to 14 residues. Trimming removed 7 bases from V and 0 bases from J, with 12 bases in between. Germline V gene data show CDR1 as MNHEY and CDR2 as SVGAGI. CDR3 coding DNA: TGTGCCAGCAAACGGGACGGACTGAACACTGAAGCTTTCTTT. Encoded protein: CASKRDGLNTEAFF.

The chain is built from TRBV2 and TRBJ2-7; D gene unclear. The ends were cut back, 7 bases at V and 5 bases at J, with 21 bases in the middle. Germline lookup yields CDR1 SNHLY and CDR2 FYNNEI. The CDR3 contains 15 residues. For the CDR3, the DNA is TGTGCCAGCATCGAGAGTTCTACGCGGAGCCACGAGCAGTACTTC. It yields the protein CASIESSTRSHEQYF. Using reference TRBV2 and TRBJ2-7 for the parts outside the CDR3, the full variable domain is EPEVTQTPSHQVTQMGQEVILRCVPISNHLYFYWYRQILGQKVEFLVSFYNNEISEKSEIFDDQFSVERPDGSNFTLKIRSTKLEDSAMYFCASIESSTRSHEQYFGPGTRLTVT.

This clone is a singleton in its sample. This chain links TRBV2 with TRBJ2-2; 7 bases line up with TRBD2. V gave up 7 bases and J gave up 10 bases; unmatched junction bases: 12. This CDR3 is built from 14 residues. CDR1 SNHLY and CDR2 FYNNEI come from the germline V gene. CDR3 bases: TGTGCCAGCACCGACTCCCCCGGACTAGAGGAGCTGTTTTTT. Its protein is CASTDSPGLEELFF.

The genes are TRBV28 and TRBJ1-2; 8 bases map to TRBD1. Per the germline V gene, CDR1 is MDHEN and CDR2 is SYDVKM. With V trimmed by 6 bases and J by 0 bases, 6 bases remained unmatched. The CDR3 contains 15 residues. The CDR3 reads CASRVQGVPNYGYTF. In nucleotides, the CDR3 is TGTGCCAGCAGAGTACAGGGGGTCCCTAACTATGGCTACACCTTC.

The chain joins TRBV4-1 to TRBJ2-6; D remains ambiguous. In germline, CDR1 is MGHRA, CDR2 YSYEKL. There are 14 residues in the CDR3. V was shortened by 3 bases and J by 1 base, with 4 bases between the two germline ends. CDR3 bases: TGCGCCAGCAGCCAGTTTTCTGGGGCCAACGTCCTGACTTTC. Its protein product is CASSQFSGANVLTF.

The J gene is TRBJ2-5, the V gene TRBV7-6; 10 bases are shared with TRBD1. CDR3 length: 13 amino acids. Losses at the gene ends were 8 bases for V and 2 bases for J; bases not matched to a gene: 2. CDR1 and CDR2 from the germline V gene are SGHVS and FNYEAQ. This chain's CDR3 is CASGQGGQETQYF. CDR3 nucleotide sequence: TGTGCCAGCGGACAGGGGGGGCAAGAGACCCAGTACTTC.

Concerning this clone: Other DNA variants within this sample encode the same CDR3. The rearrangement uses TRBV9 and TRBJ1-1; D is ambiguous. This CDR3 spans 15 amino acids. CDR1 is SGDLS and CDR2 is YYNGEE in the germline V gene. The V gene lost 4 bases and the J gene lost 2 bases, with 15 bases spanning the gap. The CDR3 protein is CASSTGYQSNTEAFF. The CDR3 coding sequence is TGTGCCAGCAGCACTGGGTACCAAAGTAACACTGAAGCTTTCTTT.

This clone appeared once. The chain joins TRBV9 to TRBJ2-7; D might be TRBD2 (5 bases). The germline V and J ends were trimmed by 8 bases and 1 base, with 10 bases remaining between them. This CDR3 is 12 amino acids long. Germline V gene lookup returns CDR1 SGDLS and CDR2 YYNGEE. CDR3 in amino acids: CASGSTSYEQYF. CDR3 sequence (DNA): TGTGCCAGTGGGAGTACTTCCTACGAGCAGTACTTC.